A selection of T cell receptor beta chains follows, all from one sample in a study of cytomegalovirus exposure and HLA in healthy donors. Only in-frame clones appear in the TCRdb table, and some are missing; sequencing was by immunoSEQ multiplex PCR. The table lists hundreds of thousands of clones, roughly 87% of them singletons. The sequenced material came from PBMCs. The source of these receptors is a man between 18 and 29 years old in good health and CMV-seropositive. CDR3s include the opening cysteine and the closing phenylalanine or tryptophan. The D gene is left open where the match is weak. Clone size, where shown, is once, few, many, or a class for clones that have expanded.

V gene,J gene,D gene,CDR3 length,clone size,CDR3 DNA,CDR3 protein
TRBV18,TRBJ1-5,.,16,once,TGTGCCAGCTCACAAACAGGCGGGAGATTCAATCAGCCCCAGCATTTT,CASSQTGGRFNQPQHF
TRBV10-1,TRBJ2-7,.,13,.,TGCGCCAGCAGTGCGAGGAACGACGGCGAGCAGTACTTC,CASSARNDGEQYF
TRBV14,TRBJ2-1,.,16,.,TGTGCCAGCAGCCTGAGACCCGATTTCTCCTACAATGAGCAGTTCTTC,CASSLRPDFSYNEQFF
TRBV11-2,TRBJ1-2,TRBD1,14,few,TGTGCCAGCACCGGACAGGAAGCTAACTATGGCTACACCTTC,CASTGQEANYGYTF
TRBV27,TRBJ2-1,TRBD1,13,.,TGTGCCACCTCCGGACAGGGATACAATGAGCAGTTCTTC,CATSGQGYNEQFF
TRBV5-1,TRBJ2-5,.,15,.,TGCGCCAGCAGTTGGGGCAGCGAGTACCAAGAGACCCAGTACTTC,CASSWGSEYQETQYF
TRBV10-3,TRBJ1-5,.,13,few,TGTGCCATCAACAGGGAATTGGGGCAGCCCCAGCATTTT,CAINRELGQPQHF
TRBV6-5,TRBJ1-2,.,14,.,TGTGCCAGCAGCGGCTTTAATATGAACTATGGCTACACCTTC,CASSGFNMNYGYTF
TRBV28,TRBJ2-7,.,12,.,TGTGCCAGCACCCTCTGGGGAGACGAGCAGTACTTC,CASTLWGDEQYF
TRBV28,TRBJ1-2,TRBD1,17,.,TGTGCCAGCAGTTTATCAAGCCCGCTGGACAGGGTTGCTGGCTACACCTTC,CASSLSSPLDRVAGYTF
TRBV2,TRBJ1-1,.,11,.,TGTGCCAGCATGAGGGGCACTGAAGCTTTCTTT,CASMRGTEAFF
TRBV19,TRBJ2-1,.,13,.,TGTGCCAGCTCCGGGACTCCTTACAATGAGCAGTTCTTC,CASSGTPYNEQFF
TRBV6-6,TRBJ1-1,TRBD1,14,.,TGTGCCAGCAAATCCGGGACAGCGAACACTGAAGCTTTCTTT,CASKSGTANTEAFF
TRBV27,TRBJ2-3,.,17,.,TGTGCCAGCAGTTTGGTTTCCCGGAGGTGGGACACAGATACGCAGTATTTT,CASSLVSRRWDTDTQYF
TRBV6-5,TRBJ1-1,.,13,.,TGTGCCAGCAGGCTTCCGGGGAACACTGAAGCTTTCTTT,CASRLPGNTEAFF
TRBV29-1,TRBJ2-1,.,17,.,TGCAGCGTGGATGGACTTAACAGAAGTAGCTCCTACAATGAGCAGTTCTTC,CSVDGLNRSSSYNEQFF
TRBV5-1,TRBJ2-1,.,16,once,TGCGCCAGCAGCTTGGCGGCGGGGGCCTCCTACAATGAGCAGTTCTTC,CASSLAAGASYNEQFF
TRBV28,TRBJ1-2,TRBD1,12,.,TGTGCCAGCAGCTCCGGGACAGACGGCTACACCTTC,CASSSGTDGYTF
TRBV6-1,TRBJ2-1,TRBD2,15,.,TGTGCCAGCGGGCGCGCGGGAGGGCCCGCCAATGAGCAGTTCTTC,CASGRAGGPANEQFF
TRBV6-5,TRBJ1-2,.,11,.,TGTGCCAGCAGCTCAGGGTTTGGCTACACCTTC,CASSSGFGYTF
TRBV5-4,TRBJ2-7,TRBD1,15,.,TGTGCCAGCAGCCACCCGGGACAGGGGGTCTACGAGCAGTACTTC,CASSHPGQGVYEQYF
TRBV9,TRBJ2-1,.,12,.,TGTGCCAGCAGCGTAGGTCAAGGGGGGCAGTTCTTC,CASSVGQGGQFF
TRBV5-4,TRBJ2-7,TRBD2,15,.,TGTGCCAGCAGCCACGGGACTAGCGGGAACAACGAGCAGTACTTC,CASSHGTSGNNEQYF
TRBV28,TRBJ1-4,.,11,once,TGTGCCAGCAGTTTACGGGAAAAACTGTTTTTT,CASSLREKLFF
TRBV6-5,TRBJ1-5,.,14,.,TGTGCCAGCAGTGCGGGGACTAGCAATCAGCCCCAGCATTTT,CASSAGTSNQPQHF
TRBV10-1,TRBJ2-1,.,15,.,TGCGCCAGCAGTGAGTCCCGGGGTTCCTACAATGAGCAGTTCTTC,CASSESRGSYNEQFF
TRBV27,TRBJ2-3,.,13,.,TGTGCCAGCCGACCGAGAAGCACAGATACGCAGTATTTT,CASRPRSTDTQYF
TRBV1,TRBJ2-7,.,16,.,TGCACCAGCAGCCAAGCGAAAGCGGGAGGCTCCTACGAGCAGTACTTC,CTSSQAKAGGSYEQYF
TRBV2,TRBJ1-5,TRBD1,14,few,TGTGCCAGCAGCGGACAGGGTAATAGGCAGCCCCAGCATTTT,CASSGQGNRQPQHF
TRBV5-1,TRBJ2-3,TRBD2,15,.,TGCGCCAGCAGTCCCGGGACTAGCGGCACAGATACGCAGTATTTT,CASSPGTSGTDTQYF
TRBV28,TRBJ2-7,.,13,.,TGTGCCAGCAGTGCTGACCGGGGGTACGAGCAGTACTTC,CASSADRGYEQYF
TRBV19,TRBJ2-1,TRBD1,13,.,TGTGCCAGTAGTCAAGACAGGGGGCGCGAGCAGTTCTTC,CASSQDRGREQFF
TRBV2,TRBJ1-1,TRBD1,14,.,TGTGCCAGCAGGAGGGGACAGGGGTTTACTGAAGCTTTCTTT,CASRRGQGFTEAFF
TRBV7-2,TRBJ2-1,.,14,few,TGTGCCAGCAGCTTCCGGAGCTCCTACAATGAGCAGTTCTTC,CASSFRSSYNEQFF
TRBV7-6,TRBJ2-2,.,14,.,TGTGCCAGCAGCTTATTAGGGTCTGACGGGGAGCTGTTTTTT,CASSLLGSDGELFF
TRBV7-3,TRBJ2-1,.,15,once,TGTGCCAGCAGCTTAGTGGGTACCACCTACAATGAGCAGTTCTTC,CASSLVGTTYNEQFF
TRBV28,TRBJ2-2,.,14,.,TGTGCCAGCTGGACCCAGAAGAGGACCGGGGAGCTGTTTTTT,CASWTQKRTGELFF
TRBV6-5,TRBJ2-7,TRBD1,13,.,TGTGCCAGCCGGCGACAGGGAGTCTACGAGCAGTACTTC,CASRRQGVYEQYF
TRBV5-6,TRBJ1-1,TRBD1,11,.,TGTGCCAGCAGCCGACAGGGGGCGACTGTCTTT,CASSRQGATVF
TRBV6-1,TRBJ1-1,.,12,few,TGTGCCAGCAGTGGGGCAGGGAATAAAGCTTTCTTT,CASSGAGNKAFF
TRBV11-1,TRBJ1-1,.,13,few,TGTGCCAGCAGCTTATGGCTGAACACTGAAGCTTTCTTT,CASSLWLNTEAFF
TRBV27,TRBJ2-7,TRBD1,14,.,TGTGCCAGCAGAAGACAGGGGAGTATCTACGAGCAGTACTTC,CASRRQGSIYEQYF
TRBV29-1,TRBJ2-3,.,14,.,TGCAGCGTTATAGGGACCGAGGGAACAGATACGCAGTATTTT,CSVIGTEGTDTQYF
TRBV6-5,TRBJ1-1,.,15,.,TGTGCCAGCTGTGGGTGGGAAGGGGTGAACACTGAAGCTTTCTTT,CASCGWEGVNTEAFF
TRBV13,TRBJ2-3,TRBD2,14,.,TGTGCCAGCAGCTTCGCGGGGGTGGGGGATACGCAGTATTTT,CASSFAGVGDTQYF
TRBV7-9,TRBJ2-5,.,15,.,TGTGCCAGCAGCTTGGGGCAGGGGAACCCAGAGACCCAGTACTTC,CASSLGQGNPETQYF
TRBV28,TRBJ2-1,TRBD2,15,.,TGTGCCAGCAGTTCTCCGACTAGCGGATACAATGAGCAGTTCTTC,CASSSPTSGYNEQFF
TRBV9,TRBJ2-1,TRBD1,15,.,TGTGCCAGCAGCTCGGACAGGGCAAGCTACAATGAGCAGTTCTTC,CASSSDRASYNEQFF
TRBV7-2,TRBJ2-7,.,17,.,TGTGCCAGCAGCTTATCGTTAGCGGCCACCCCGCCCTACGAGCAGTACTTC,CASSLSLAATPPYEQYF
TRBV5-1,TRBJ2-7,TRBD2,14,.,TGCGCCAGCAATCTTGGTCCGGGAGGCCGCGAGCAGTACTTC,CASNLGPGGREQYF
TRBV6-5,TRBJ1-2,.,13,.,TGTGCCAGCAGTACTGGGAACAACTATGGCTACACCTTC,CASSTGNNYGYTF
TRBV5-6,TRBJ1-1,TRBD1,15,.,TGTGCCAGCAGCGGGGGGACAGAGATGAACACTGAAGCTTTCTTT,CASSGGTEMNTEAFF
TRBV19,TRBJ1-2,.,12,.,TGTGCCAGTGGGCCAGGGCTTTATGGCTACACCTTC,CASGPGLYGYTF
TRBV5-1,TRBJ1-2,.,15,.,TGCGCCAGCAGCTTGGCCGATGTGGGGATGGCGGGCTACACCTTC,CASSLADVGMAGYTF
TRBV27,TRBJ2-6,.,17,.,TGTGCCAGCAGTCCCCGGGACGGTCCCTCTGGGGCCAACGTCCTGACTTTC,CASSPRDGPSGANVLTF
TRBV30,TRBJ2-1,TRBD2,15,.,TGTGCCTGGAGTGTATTCAGCGGGGCCTACAATGAGCAGTTCTTC,CAWSVFSGAYNEQFF
TRBV27,TRBJ1-5,.,12,.,TGTGCCAGCAGTAGGAGCAATCAGCCCCAGCATTTT,CASSRSNQPQHF
TRBV28,TRBJ2-1,.,13,.,TGTGCCAGCAGTTTCGGGCCAGAAGGGGAGCAGTTCTTC,CASSFGPEGEQFF
TRBV19,TRBJ2-1,.,13,.,TGTGCCAGTAGTTATGGGGACTACAATGAGCAGTTCTTC,CASSYGDYNEQFF